This TCR beta chain appears in the sequencing data of a study of technical replicates of blood from a few donors. The CDR3 loop spans 14 amino acids. Germline V gives CDR1 MNHNS, CDR2 SASEGT. Unmatched junction bases numbered 3, after V lost 2 bases and J lost 2 bases. Here immunoSEQ multiplex PCR was the method, and the copy in TCRdb shows in-frame clones only, minus some. This sample carries 84,000 or so clones, around 94% of them seen once, and the ten largest clones take 0.25% to 0.3%. Sequenced sample: T cells isolated from PBMCs. This clonotype originated in a human donor in good health. The rearrangement uses TRBV6-1 and TRBJ2-7, with TRBD1 matching 7 bases. Written as DNA, the CDR3 is TGTGCCAGCAGTGAAAGGGGGACAGCCTACGAGCAGTACTTC. Translation gives CASSERGTAYEQYF.